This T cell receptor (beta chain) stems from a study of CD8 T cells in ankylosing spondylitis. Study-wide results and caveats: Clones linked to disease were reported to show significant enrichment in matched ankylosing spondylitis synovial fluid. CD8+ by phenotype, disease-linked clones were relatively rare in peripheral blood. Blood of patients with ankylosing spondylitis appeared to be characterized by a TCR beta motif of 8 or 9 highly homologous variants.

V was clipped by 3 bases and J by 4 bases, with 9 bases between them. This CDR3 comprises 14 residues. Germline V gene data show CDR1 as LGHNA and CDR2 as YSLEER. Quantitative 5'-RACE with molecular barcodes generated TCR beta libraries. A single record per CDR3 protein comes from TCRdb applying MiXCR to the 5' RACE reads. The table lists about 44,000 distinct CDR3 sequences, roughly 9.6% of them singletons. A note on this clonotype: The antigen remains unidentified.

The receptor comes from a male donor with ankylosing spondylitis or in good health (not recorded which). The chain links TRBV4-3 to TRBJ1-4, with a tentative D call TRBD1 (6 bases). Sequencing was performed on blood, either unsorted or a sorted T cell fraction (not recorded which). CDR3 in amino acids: CASSQGGYNEKLFF. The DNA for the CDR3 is TGCGCCAGCAGCCAGGGGGGCTATAATGAAAAACTGTTTTTT.